This section outlines one T cell receptor beta chain sequence together with its context. Its target is not known. TCRdb re-analysed the reads in MiXCR, keeping a single row per CDR3 protein. The sample lists fewer than 300,000 distinct CDR3 sequences, under 30% occurring once. The data are from a study of T cell repertoires in cytomegalovirus infection. On the study more broadly: The public TCR beta signatures pointed to both CMV infection and matching HLA type.

Notes on the study in general: The response measured ex vivo was dominated by TCR beta clonotypes (HLA-C-restricted and CMV-specific). Identification of carriers of CMV plus the relevant HLA was performed using cumulative public TCR beta family frequency.

This CDR3 spans 15 amino acids. Germline CDR1 is SNHLY and CDR2 is FYNNEI. V lost 5 bases and J lost 0, with 11 bases in between. Sequencing used PBMCs. The J gene is TRBJ1-5, the V gene TRBV2; D perhaps matches TRBD1 (5 bases). The receptor was isolated from a human donor in good health (CMV status not recorded). Some clones in this sample may be carry-over from other donors' samples. The DNA of the CDR3 is TGTGCCAGCAGTTCAGACAGTTATAGCAATCAGCCCCAGCATTTT. Protein: CASSSDSYSNQPQHF.